This T cell receptor beta chain comes out of a study of shared clonotypes between healthy human individuals (dated by TCRdb to between 2020 and 2021). Study-level background: A few men and a couple of women, aged 18 to 49 years, made up the cohort. Each donor's leukapheresis produced roughly between roughly 0.94 and 9.5 billion PBMCs. For each donor, three plates each were used for CD4 naive and CD4 memory, two plates were used for CD8 naive, and one plate was used for CD8 memory. Libraries were prepared and TCR repertoires were sequenced by different laboratories using diverse techniques, in order to increase sequencing depth and limit assay-specific biases. The study deeply sequenced blood TCR repertoires of five healthy adults to estimate repertoire size and the extent of clonotype sharing between individuals.

Findings and caveats that apply to the study as a whole: When a few donors were compared, the shared fraction of clonotypes was around 5% for naive CD4, about 4% for naive CD8, 2% to 2.5% for memory CD4, and about 0.36% for memory CD8. Even with the large sequencing depth, rarefaction of the sorted-subset datasets indicated that sequencing was incomplete. Because the study included only a small number of donors, the genetic and exposure-history diversity represented was limited. Naive subsets generally had larger estimated clonotype richness than memory subsets. Sampling was restricted to blood, and TCR repertoires in tissues likely differ from the TCR repertoires found in blood. Compared with non-shared clonotypes, the clonotypes found in all four sorted-subset donors had higher generation probabilities. Pairwise subsampling indicated that sequencing depth was expected to affect the degree of clonotype sharing among donors.

Comments on this clone: The antigen this receptor binds is unknown. Per-nucleotide qualities are absent, and no much larger clonotype sits a single base away.

Using the deep immunoSEQ assay, TCR CDR3 regions were amplified from genomic DNA by multiplex PCR. Extracted genomic DNA from each cell subset was spread evenly across all wells of several immunoSEQ 96-well plates, with each plate serving as a replicate. For sorted subsets, each replicate PCR was loaded with 200 ng genomic DNA, equivalent to 25,000 to 30,000 T cell genomes. Purified libraries were quantified with a Qubit 3.0 fluorometer, sized on a Bioanalyzer 2100, and re-quantified with the KAPA Library Quantification kit. A separate single-read 150-cycle Illumina NextSeq 550 flow cell was used to sequence each immunoSEQ 96-well plate. The authors' pipeline ran thus. Because the immunoSEQ output included only junctional sequences and no quality scores, the filtering could not be the same as the filtering used for full-length reads. To assign V/J genes and CDR3, sequences were annotated against IMGT germline references using PyIR, a Python wrapper for IgBLAST v1.9. Reads were filtered out if the reads had weak V/J assignments (E-value above 1e-6), no CDR3, stop codons, out-of-frame junctions, or ambiguous translated residues. V3J clonotypes were defined by identical inferred V gene, J gene, and CDR3 amino acid sequence. Percentage overlap between repertoires was calculated by dividing the number of shared unique clonotypes by the size of the smaller repertoire. Repertoire richness was assessed with RTK rarefaction, the Chao1 estimator, and Recon v2.1 estimates of unobserved clonotypes. Generation probabilities were computed with OLGA for all TCRbeta clonotypes obtained by the gDNA method from several donors. Here the immuneACCESS table is served through TCRdb, limited to in-frame sequences with V and J called. Missing clones are a known gap in these copies; in checked studies unresolved V genes cover under half, and the rest lacks a known reason. That table is the source of V, J and clone size, and D and trimming were worked out from the DNA. Across this sample there are 190,000 or so clones, with 66% seen only once. About 10% of the sample goes to the ten largest clones.

The donors were healthy, HIV-negative adults with no recently reported acute infections or vaccinations. Every donor was a Caucasian adult residing in Nashville, Tennessee, USA. CD4+ T cells were enriched by magnetic negative selection; naive cells were then positively selected on CD45RA, and the negative fraction formed the memory subset. Blood was obtained by leukapheresis, after which PBMCs were separated by Ficoll-Histopaque density gradient centrifugation and cryopreserved in liquid nitrogen vapor phase. Analytical flow cytometry was used to check the purity and quantity of each magnetically sorted T cell population. From each sorted fraction, genomic DNA was isolated and quantified by UV absorbance on a Nanodrop 2000c. The TCR comes from a man aged 25 to 45 in good health. The sample comprised memory CD4+ T cells sorted from blood. This sample's cell subset or site label indicates: CD45RA-negative fraction.

This receptor has the CDR3 CASSPRTGAAGELFF. The sequence in DNA is TGTGCCAGCAGCCCCCGCACAGGGGCGGCCGGGGAGCTGTTTTTT. Rearrangement joined TRBV11-2 to TRBJ2-2, and 7 junctional nucleotides match TRBD1. From its cysteine to its phenylalanine, the CDR3 spans 15 amino acids. Left in the record is the CDR3 DNA by itself, 45 bases read in frame from the first base. Trimming takes 5 bases off V and 6 bases off J; junction bases not matched to a gene: 9. From a lookup of the germline V gene, CDR1 and CDR2 are SGHAT and FQNNGV.